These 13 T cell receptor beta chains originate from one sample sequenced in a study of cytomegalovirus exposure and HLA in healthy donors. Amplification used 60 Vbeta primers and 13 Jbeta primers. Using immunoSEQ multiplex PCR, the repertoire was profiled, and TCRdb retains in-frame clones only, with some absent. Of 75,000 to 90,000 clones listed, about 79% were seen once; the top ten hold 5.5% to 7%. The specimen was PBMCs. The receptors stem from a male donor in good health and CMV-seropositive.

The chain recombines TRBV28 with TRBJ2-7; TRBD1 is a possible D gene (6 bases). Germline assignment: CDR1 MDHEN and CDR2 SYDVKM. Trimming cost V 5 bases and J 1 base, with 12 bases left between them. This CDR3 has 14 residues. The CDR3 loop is CASSGGSQSYEQYF. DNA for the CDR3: TGTGCCAGCAGTGGGGGCTCCCAGTCCTACGAGCAGTACTTC.

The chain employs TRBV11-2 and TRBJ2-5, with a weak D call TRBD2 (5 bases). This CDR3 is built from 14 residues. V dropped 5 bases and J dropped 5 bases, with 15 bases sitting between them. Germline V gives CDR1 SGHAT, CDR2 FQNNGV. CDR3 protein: CASSIGLGKETQYF. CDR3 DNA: TGTGCCAGCAGCATCGGACTGGGTAAGGAGACCCAGTACTTC.

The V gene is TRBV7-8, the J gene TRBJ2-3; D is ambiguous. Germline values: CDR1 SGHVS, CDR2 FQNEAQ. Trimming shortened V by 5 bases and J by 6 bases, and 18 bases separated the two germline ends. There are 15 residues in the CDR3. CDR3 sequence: CASSVRRLTGDTQYF. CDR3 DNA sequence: TGTGCCAGCAGCGTAAGGCGTCTGACCGGGGATACGCAGTATTTT.

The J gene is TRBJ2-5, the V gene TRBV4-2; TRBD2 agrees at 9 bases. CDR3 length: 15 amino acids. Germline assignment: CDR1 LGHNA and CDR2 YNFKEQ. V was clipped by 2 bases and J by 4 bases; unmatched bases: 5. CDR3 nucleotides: TGTGCCAGCAGCCAAAGTAGCGGGGGAATAGAGACCCAGTACTTC. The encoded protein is CASSQSSGGIETQYF.

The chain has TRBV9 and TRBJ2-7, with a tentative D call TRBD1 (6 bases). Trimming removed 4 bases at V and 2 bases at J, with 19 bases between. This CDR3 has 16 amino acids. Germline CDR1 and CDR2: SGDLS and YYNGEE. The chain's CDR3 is CASSPRGGQGAYEQYF. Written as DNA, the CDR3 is TGTGCCAGCAGCCCGCGAGGGGGTCAAGGCGCCTACGAGCAGTACTTC.

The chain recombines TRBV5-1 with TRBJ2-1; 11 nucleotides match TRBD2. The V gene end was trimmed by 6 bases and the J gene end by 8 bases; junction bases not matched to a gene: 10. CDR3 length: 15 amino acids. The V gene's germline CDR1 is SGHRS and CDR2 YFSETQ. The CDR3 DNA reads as TGCGCCAGCACCCCCGTAGCGGGAGGGAACGATGAGCAGTTCTTC. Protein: CASTPVAGGNDEQFF. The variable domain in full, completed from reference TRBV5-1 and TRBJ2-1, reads KAGVTQTPRYLIKTRGQQVTLSCSPISGHRSVSWYQQTPGQGLQFLFEYFSETQRNKGNFPGRFSGRQFSNSRSEMNVSTLELGDSALYLCASTPVAGGNDEQFFGPGTRLTVL.

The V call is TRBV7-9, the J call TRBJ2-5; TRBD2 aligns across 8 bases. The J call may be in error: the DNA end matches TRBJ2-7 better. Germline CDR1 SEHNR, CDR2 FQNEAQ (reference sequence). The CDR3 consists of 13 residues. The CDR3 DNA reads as TGTGCCACCTCGACTAGCGAGATCTACGAGCAGTACTTC. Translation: CATSTSEIYEQYF.

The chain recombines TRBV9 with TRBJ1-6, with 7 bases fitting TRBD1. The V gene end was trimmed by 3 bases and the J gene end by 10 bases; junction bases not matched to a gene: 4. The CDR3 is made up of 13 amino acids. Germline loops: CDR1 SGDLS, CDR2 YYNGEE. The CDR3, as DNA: TGTGCCAGCAGCGGCCTCAGGGGGTCACCCCTCCACTTT. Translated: CASSGLRGSPLHF.

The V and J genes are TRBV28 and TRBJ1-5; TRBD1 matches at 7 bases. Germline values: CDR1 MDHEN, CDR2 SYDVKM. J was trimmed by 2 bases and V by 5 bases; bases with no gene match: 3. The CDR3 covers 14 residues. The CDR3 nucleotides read TGTGCCAGCAGTCTCGGACAGGGCAATCAGCCCCAGCATTTT. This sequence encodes CASSLGQGNQPQHF.

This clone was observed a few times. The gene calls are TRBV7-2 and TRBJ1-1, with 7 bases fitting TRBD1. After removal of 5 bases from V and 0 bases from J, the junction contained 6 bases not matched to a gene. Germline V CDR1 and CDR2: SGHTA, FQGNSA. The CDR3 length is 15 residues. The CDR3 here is CASSPRQGLNTEAFF. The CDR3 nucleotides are TGTGCCAGCAGCCCAAGACAGGGACTGAACACTGAAGCTTTCTTT. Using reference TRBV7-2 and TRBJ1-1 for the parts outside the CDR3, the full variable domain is GAGVSQSPSNKVTEKGKDVELRCDPISGHTALYWYRQSLGQGLEFLIYFQGNSAPDKSGLPSDRFSAERTGGSVSTLTIQRTQQEDSAVYLCASSPRQGLNTEAFFGQGTRLTVV.

CDR3 region: CASSVGIGTGADEQYF. The CDR3 nucleotides read TGCGCCAGCAGCGTAGGTATTGGGACAGGGGCTGACGAGCAGTACTTC. V gene TRBV4-3 combines with J gene TRBJ2-7; 10 positions agree with TRBD1. This CDR3 spans 16 amino acids. V lost 5 bases and J lost 5; bases outside the gene matches: 12. Germline V gives CDR1 LGHNA, CDR2 YSLEER.

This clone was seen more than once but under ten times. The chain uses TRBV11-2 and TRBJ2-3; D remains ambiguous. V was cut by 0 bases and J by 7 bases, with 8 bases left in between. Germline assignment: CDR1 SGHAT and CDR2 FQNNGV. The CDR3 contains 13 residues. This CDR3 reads CASSLEASNTQYF. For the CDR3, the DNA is TGTGCCAGCAGCTTAGAGGCATCGAATACGCAGTATTTT.

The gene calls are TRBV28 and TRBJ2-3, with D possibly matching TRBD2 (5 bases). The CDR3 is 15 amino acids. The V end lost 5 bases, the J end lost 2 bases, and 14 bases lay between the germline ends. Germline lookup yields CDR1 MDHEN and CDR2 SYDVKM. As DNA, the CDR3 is TGTGCCAGCAGTACTTTCTGGGGAGCCACAGATACGCAGTATTTT. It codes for CASSTFWGATDTQYF. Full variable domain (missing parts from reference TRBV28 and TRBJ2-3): DVKVTQSSRYLVKRTGEKVFLECVQDMDHENMFWYRQDPGLGLRLIYFSYDVKMKEKGDIPEGYSVSREKKERFSLILESASTNQTSMYLCASSTFWGATDTQYFGPGTRLTVL.